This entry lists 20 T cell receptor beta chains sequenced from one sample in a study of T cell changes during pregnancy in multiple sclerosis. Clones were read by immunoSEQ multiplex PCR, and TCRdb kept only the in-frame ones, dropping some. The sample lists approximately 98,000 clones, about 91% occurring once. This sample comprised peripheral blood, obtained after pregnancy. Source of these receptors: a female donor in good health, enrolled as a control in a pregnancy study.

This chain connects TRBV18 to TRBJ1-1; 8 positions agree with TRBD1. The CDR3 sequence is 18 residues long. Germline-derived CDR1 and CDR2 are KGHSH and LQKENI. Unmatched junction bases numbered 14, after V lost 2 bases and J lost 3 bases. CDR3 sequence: CASSPRSGGPLGHTEAFF. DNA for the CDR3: TGTGCCAGCTCACCAAGGTCAGGGGGCCCTTTGGGGCACACTGAAGCTTTCTTT.

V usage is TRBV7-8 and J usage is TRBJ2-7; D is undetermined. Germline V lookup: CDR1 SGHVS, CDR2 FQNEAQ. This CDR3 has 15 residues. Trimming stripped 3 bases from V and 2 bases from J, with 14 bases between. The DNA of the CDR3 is TGTGCCAGCAGCTTCGGCGGAAGAAAAACCTACGAGCAGTACTTC. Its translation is CASSFGGRKTYEQYF.

The CDR3 coding sequence is TGTGCCAGCAGCTTCCGGACAGGGGGGGTAGGAAATGAGCAGTTCTTC. Translating it yields CASSFRTGGVGNEQFF. The V gene is TRBV9, the J gene TRBJ2-1, with 10 bases lining up with TRBD1. This CDR3 is 16 amino acids long. The V segment lost 4 bases and the J segment 7 bases; nucleotides outside the gene matches: 11. CDR1 is SGDLS and CDR2 is YYNGEE in the germline V gene. Variable domain in full (rest from reference TRBV9 and TRBJ2-1): DSGVTQTPKHLITATGQRVTLRCSPRSGDLSVYWYQQSLDQGLQFLIQYYNGEERAKGNILERFSAQQFPDLHSELNLSSLELGDSALYFCASSFRTGGVGNEQFFGPGTRLTVL.

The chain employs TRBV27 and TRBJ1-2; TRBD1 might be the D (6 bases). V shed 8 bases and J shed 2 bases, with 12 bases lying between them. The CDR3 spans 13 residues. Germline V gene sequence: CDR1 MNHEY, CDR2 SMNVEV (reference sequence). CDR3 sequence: CASRQGLNYGYTF. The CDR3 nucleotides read TGTGCCAGCCGTCAGGGGTTAAACTATGGCTACACCTTC.

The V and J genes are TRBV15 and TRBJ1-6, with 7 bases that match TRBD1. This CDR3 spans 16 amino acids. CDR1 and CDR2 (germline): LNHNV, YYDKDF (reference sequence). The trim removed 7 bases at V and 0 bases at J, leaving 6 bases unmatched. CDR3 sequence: CATTKDRSSYNSPLHF. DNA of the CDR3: TGTGCCACCACCAAGGACAGGAGCTCCTATAATTCACCCCTCCACTTT.

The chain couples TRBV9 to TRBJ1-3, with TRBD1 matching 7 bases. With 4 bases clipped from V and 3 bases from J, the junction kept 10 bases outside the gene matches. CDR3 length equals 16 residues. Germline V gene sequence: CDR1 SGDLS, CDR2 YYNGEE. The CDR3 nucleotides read TGTGCCAGCAGCCCAACCAACAGGGGTGATGGAAACACCATATATTTT. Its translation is CASSPTNRGDGNTIYF.

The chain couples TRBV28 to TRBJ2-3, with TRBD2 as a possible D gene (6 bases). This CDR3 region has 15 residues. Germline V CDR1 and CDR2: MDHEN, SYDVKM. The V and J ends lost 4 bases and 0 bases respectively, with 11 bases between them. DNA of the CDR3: TGTGCCAGCAGTTATAGCGGACCAAGCACAGATACGCAGTATTTT. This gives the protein CASSYSGPSTDTQYF.

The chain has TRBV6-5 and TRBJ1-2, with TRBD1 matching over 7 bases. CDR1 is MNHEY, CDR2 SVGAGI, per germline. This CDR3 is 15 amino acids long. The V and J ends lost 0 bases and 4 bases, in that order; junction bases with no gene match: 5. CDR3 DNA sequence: TGTGCCAGCAGTTACTCCGGAGGGGGCAGCTATGGCTACACCTTC. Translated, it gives CASSYSGGGSYGYTF.

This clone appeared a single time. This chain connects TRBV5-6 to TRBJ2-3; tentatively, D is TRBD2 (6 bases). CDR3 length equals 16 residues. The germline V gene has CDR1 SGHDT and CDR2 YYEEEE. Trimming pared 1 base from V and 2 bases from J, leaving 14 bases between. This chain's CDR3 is CASSLIFAGNTDTQYF. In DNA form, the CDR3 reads TGTGCCAGCAGCTTGATTTTTGCGGGGAACACAGATACGCAGTATTTT.

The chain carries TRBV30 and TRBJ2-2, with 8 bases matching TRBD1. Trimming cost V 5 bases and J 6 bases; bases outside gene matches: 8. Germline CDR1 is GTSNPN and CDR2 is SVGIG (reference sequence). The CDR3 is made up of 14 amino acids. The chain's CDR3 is CAWSRDRSSGELFF. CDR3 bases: TGTGCCTGGTCCCGGGACAGGTCATCCGGGGAGCTGTTTTTT. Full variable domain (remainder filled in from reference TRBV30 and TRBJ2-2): SQTIHQWPATLVQPVGSPLSLECTVEGTSNPNLYWYRQAAGRGLQLLFYSVGIGQISSEVPQNLSASRPQDRQFILSSKKLLLSDSGFYLCAWSRDRSSGELFFGEGSRLTVL.

DNA of the CDR3: TGCGCCAGCAGTCAATCGTTCGCTAACTATGGCTACACCTTC. Translating gives CASSQSFANYGYTF. This chain connects TRBV23-1 to TRBJ1-2; no clear D. TRBV23-1 counts as an open reading frame of uncertain function. V was clipped by 0 bases and J by 0 bases, with 5 bases between them. The CDR3 runs to 14 residues.

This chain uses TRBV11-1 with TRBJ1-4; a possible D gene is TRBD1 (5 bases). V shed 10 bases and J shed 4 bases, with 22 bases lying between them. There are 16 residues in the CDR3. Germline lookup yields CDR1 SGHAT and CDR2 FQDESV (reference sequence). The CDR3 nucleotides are TGTGCCACGTCAGGCGGGGCGTTCAAAGGTAATGAAAAACTGTTTTTT. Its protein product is CATSGGAFKGNEKLFF. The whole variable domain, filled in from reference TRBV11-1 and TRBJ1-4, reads EAEVAQSPRYKITEKSQAVAFWCDPISGHATLYWYRQILGQGPELLVQFQDESVVDDSQLPKDRFSAERLKGVDSTLKIQPAELGDSAMYLCATSGGAFKGNEKLFFGSGTQLSVL.

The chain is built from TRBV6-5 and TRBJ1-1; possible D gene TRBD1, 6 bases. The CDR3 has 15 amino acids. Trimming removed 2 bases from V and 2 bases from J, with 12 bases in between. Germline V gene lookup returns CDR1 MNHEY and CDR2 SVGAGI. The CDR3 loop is CASSYRTVLNTEAFF. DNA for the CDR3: TGTGCCAGCAGTTACAGGACAGTACTAAACACTGAAGCTTTCTTT.

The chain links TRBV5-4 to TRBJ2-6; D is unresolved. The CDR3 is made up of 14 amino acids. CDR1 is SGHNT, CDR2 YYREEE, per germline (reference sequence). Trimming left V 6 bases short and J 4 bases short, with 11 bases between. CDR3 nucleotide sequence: TGTGCCAGCACCCCAGTGGAGGGGGCCAACGTCCTGACTTTC. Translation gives CASTPVEGANVLTF.

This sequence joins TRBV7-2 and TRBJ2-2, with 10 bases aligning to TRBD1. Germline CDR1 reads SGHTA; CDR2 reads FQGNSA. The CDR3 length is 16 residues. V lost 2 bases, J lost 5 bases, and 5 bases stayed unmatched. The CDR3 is CASSLRQGAETGELFF. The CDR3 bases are TGTGCCAGCAGCTTAAGACAGGGGGCCGAGACCGGGGAGCTGTTTTTT.

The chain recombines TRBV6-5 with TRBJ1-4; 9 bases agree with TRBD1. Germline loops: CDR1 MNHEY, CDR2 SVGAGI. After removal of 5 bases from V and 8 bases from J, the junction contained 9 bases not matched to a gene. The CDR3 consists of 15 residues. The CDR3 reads CASSLTGGWQEKLFF. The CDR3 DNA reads TGTGCCAGCAGTCTCACAGGGGGCTGGCAGGAAAAACTGTTTTTT.

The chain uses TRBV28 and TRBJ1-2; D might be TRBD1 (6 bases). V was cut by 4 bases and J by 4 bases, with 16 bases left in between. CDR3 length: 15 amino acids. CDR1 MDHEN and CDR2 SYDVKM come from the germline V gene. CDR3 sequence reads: CASSSPGQFLYGYTF. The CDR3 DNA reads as TGTGCCAGCAGTTCCCCCGGACAGTTCCTCTATGGCTACACCTTC.

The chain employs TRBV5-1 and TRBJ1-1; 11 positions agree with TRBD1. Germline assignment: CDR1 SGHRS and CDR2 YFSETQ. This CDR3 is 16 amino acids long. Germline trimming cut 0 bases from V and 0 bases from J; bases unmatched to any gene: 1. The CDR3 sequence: CASSLGDRGMNTEAFF. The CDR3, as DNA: TGCGCCAGCAGCTTGGGGGACAGGGGGATGAACACTGAAGCTTTCTTT.

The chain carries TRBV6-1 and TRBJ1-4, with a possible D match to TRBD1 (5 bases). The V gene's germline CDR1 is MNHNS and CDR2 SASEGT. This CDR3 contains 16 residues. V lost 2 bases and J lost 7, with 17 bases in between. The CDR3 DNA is TGTGCCAGCAGTGAAATGGTCGCGGGGCGGGGTGAAAAACTGTTTTTT. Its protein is CASSEMVAGRGEKLFF.

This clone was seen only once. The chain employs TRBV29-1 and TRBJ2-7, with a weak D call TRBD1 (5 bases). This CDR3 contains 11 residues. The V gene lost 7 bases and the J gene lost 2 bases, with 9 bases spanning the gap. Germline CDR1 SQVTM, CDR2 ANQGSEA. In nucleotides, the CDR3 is TGCAGCGCCAGACAGACCTACGAGCAGTACTTC. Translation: CSARQTYEQYF.